Following are 15 T cell receptor beta chains from one sample sequenced in a study of CD8 T cells in ankylosing spondylitis. General observations from the study: In ankylosing spondylitis blood, a motif of roughly eight highly homologous TCR beta variants appeared characteristic.

No cognate antigen is known for these TCRs. TCRdb reanalysed the 5' RACE reads using MiXCR and keeps one entry per CDR3 protein. The table lists about 450,000 distinct CDR3 sequences, roughly 25% of them singletons. Sample: blood, either unsorted or a sorted T cell fraction (not recorded which). All receptors derive from a male donor with ankylosing spondylitis.

This clonotype was found many times. J is TRBJ2-5 and V is TRBV10-3; TRBD2 is a possible D gene (5 bases). Germline CDR1 reads ENHRY; CDR2 reads SYGVKD. The CDR3 is made up of 11 amino acids. The V end was cut by 8 bases, the J end by 2 bases, with 6 bases between. The CDR3 DNA is TGTGCCATCCGGGGTCAAGAGACCCAGTACTTC. Amino acid sequence: CAIRGQETQYF.

V gene TRBV12-3 or TRBV12-4 combines with J gene TRBJ2-5, with 10 bases matching TRBD2. The CDR3 has 15 amino acids. Trimming took 6 bases from V and 5 from J; bases not matched to a gene: 9. This CDR3 is CASRDERAGGETQYF. Here the CDR3 DNA reads TGTGCCAGCAGAGATGAAAGAGCGGGAGGGGAGACCCAGTACTTC.

This clonotype was counted only a few times. This chain connects TRBV20-1 to TRBJ1-1; D gene unclear. V lost 3 bases, J lost 4 bases, and 18 bases lay in between. This CDR3 is built from 15 residues. CDR1 is DFQATT, CDR2 SNEGSKA, per germline (reference sequence). The CDR3 nucleotides read TGCAGTGCTAGTCTGATAGGATTCGTGAGCACTGAAGCTTTCTTT. Its translation is CSASLIGFVSTEAFF.

This clonotype was found a few times. The genes are TRBV11-2 and TRBJ1-2; 7 bases are a match to TRBD1. Trimming removed 5 bases from V and 4 bases from J; junction bases left unmatched: 13. The CDR3 runs 16 residues. Per germline, CDR1 SGHAT and CDR2 FQNNGV. The CDR3 loop is CASSPRTGWGAYGYTF. The CDR3 nucleotides read TGTGCCAGCAGCCCTCGGACAGGTTGGGGGGCCTATGGCTACACCTTC. The full variable domain, its missing parts supplied by reference TRBV11-2 and TRBJ1-2, is EAGVAQSPRYKIIEKRQSVAFWCNPISGHATLYWYQQILGQGPKLLIQFQNNGVVDDSQLPKDRFSAERLKGVDSTLKIQPAKLEDSAVYLCASSPRTGWGAYGYTFGSGTRLTVV.

This chain links TRBV11-1 with TRBJ2-1; 12 bases fit TRBD2. Trimming at V came to 4 bases and at J to 4 bases, leaving 11 bases not matched to a gene. CDR1 is SGHAT, CDR2 FQDESV, per germline (reference sequence). There are 18 residues in the CDR3. CDR3 protein: CASSSNQGLAGRYNEQFF. The CDR3, as DNA: TGTGCCAGCAGCTCCAATCAAGGACTAGCGGGAAGGTACAATGAGCAGTTCTTC.

The chain combines TRBV20-1 with TRBJ2-3; no reliable D call. The length of the CDR3 is 14 residues. From germline, CDR1 is DFQATT and CDR2 SNEGSKA (reference sequence). Trimming took off 7 bases at V and 0 bases at J, with 14 bases between the two ends. This CDR3 reads CSVSDALSTDTQYF. Here the CDR3 DNA reads TGCAGTGTTTCCGATGCGTTAAGCACAGATACGCAGTATTTT.

The genes are TRBV5-1 and TRBJ1-1, with 9 bases matching TRBD1. With 4 bases clipped from V and 5 bases from J, the junction kept 6 bases outside the gene matches. Per the germline V gene, CDR1 is SGHRS and CDR2 is YFSETQ. The CDR3 is 14 residues long. CDR3 nucleotide sequence: TGCGCCAGCAGCCAAGGGACAGGGAGAACTGAAGCTTTCTTT. As protein: CASSQGTGRTEAFF.

The chain carries TRBV5-1 and TRBJ1-6; perhaps TRBD1 as D (6 bases). Per the germline V gene, CDR1 is SGHRS and CDR2 is YFSETQ. The CDR3 length is 15 residues. Trimming removed 0 bases from V and 8 bases from J, with 12 bases in between. The CDR3 sequence is CASSLEGRGDSPLHF. The DNA for the CDR3 is TGCGCCAGCAGCTTGGAAGGCAGGGGTGATTCACCCCTCCACTTT.

This chain connects TRBV20-1 to TRBJ2-1; TRBD2 is a possible D gene (6 bases). This CDR3 is 16 amino acids long. The V gene lost 0 bases and the J gene lost 3 bases, with 15 bases spanning the gap. Germline CDR1 reads DFQATT; CDR2 reads SNEGSKA (reference sequence). The CDR3: CSARDPSGRHYNEQFF. The CDR3 DNA is TGCAGTGCTAGAGACCCAAGCGGGCGTCACTACAATGAGCAGTTCTTC.

This chain connects TRBV20-1 to TRBJ1-1; 8 bases map to TRBD1. The CDR3 contains 14 residues. From germline, CDR1 is DFQATT and CDR2 SNEGSKA (reference sequence). With 4 bases clipped from V and 8 bases from J, the junction kept 12 bases outside the gene matches. This CDR3 is CSATSSAGGEEAFF. The CDR3 coding sequence is TGCAGTGCTACCTCCTCCGCAGGGGGCGAAGAAGCTTTCTTT.

A word on this clonotype: At one end the junction does not follow the germline gene, possibly because of a read error. The chain carries TRBV12-3 or TRBV12-4 and TRBJ2-2; maybe TRBD2 (6 bases). This CDR3 comprises 17 residues. The CDR3: CASSLEGGGRTSGELFF. DNA for the CDR3: TGTGCCAGCAGTTTAGAAGGAGGTGGGAGGACCTCCGGCGAGCTGTTTTTT.

The chain combines TRBV6-1 with TRBJ2-6; TRBD2 might be the D (6 bases). V was shortened by 4 bases and J by 0 bases, with 10 bases between the two germline ends. Per germline, CDR1 MNHNS and CDR2 SASEGT. The CDR3 loop spans 16 amino acids. CDR3 residues: CASSGPSVSGANVLTF. The CDR3 nucleotides are TGTGCCAGCAGTGGTCCTAGCGTCTCTGGGGCCAACGTCCTGACTTTC.

This chain joins TRBV5-1 and TRBJ1-6; D call uncertain. Per the germline V gene, CDR1 is SGHRS and CDR2 is YFSETQ. The length of the CDR3 is 15 residues. V was trimmed by 1 base and J by 7 bases, leaving 12 bases between them. CDR3 protein: CASSLQAGGNSPLHF. In nucleotides, the CDR3 is TGCGCCAGCAGCTTGCAGGCAGGTGGGAATTCACCCCTCCACTTT.

The rearrangement joins TRBV5-1 to TRBJ2-1; possibly TRBD1 for D (5 bases). The CDR3 consists of 16 residues. Germline V lookup: CDR1 SGHRS, CDR2 YFSETQ. The V end was cut by 0 bases, the J end by 0 bases, with 10 bases between. This CDR3 is CASSLGGNPSYNEQFF. In DNA form, the CDR3 reads TGCGCCAGCAGCTTGGGGGGCAACCCCTCCTACAATGAGCAGTTCTTC.

This clonotype was detected a few times. The chain uses TRBV7-2 and TRBJ2-5; D remains unclear. The length of the CDR3 is 12 residues. Trimming shortened V by 5 bases and J by 2 bases, and 6 bases separated the two germline ends. Germline V gene data show CDR1 as SGHTA and CDR2 as FQGNSA. CDR3 protein: CASSPRQETQYF. The CDR3 DNA follows: TGTGCCAGCAGCCCGAGGCAAGAGACCCAGTACTTC. Complete variable domain (other parts from reference TRBV7-2 and TRBJ2-5): GAGVSQSPSNKVTEKGKDVELRCDPISGHTALYWYRQSLGQGLEFLIYFQGNSAPDKSGLPSDRFSAERTGGSVSTLTIQRTQQEDSAVYLCASSPRQETQYFGPGTRLLVL.